Below are 21 T cell receptor beta chains sequenced from a single sample in a study of blood T cell repertoires in COVID-19 (dated by TCRdb to 2018 to 2020). Libraries were made using the immunoSEQ multiplex PCR assay. Sourced from immuneACCESS, this table was stored by TCRdb with only in-frame sequences that have V and J called. A share of the clones is absent; for the studies checked, an unresolved V gene accounts for under half, and the remainder has no known explanation. The sample profile shows some 190,000 clones; approximately 84% of them were found once. Jointly, the top ten make up approximately 3% of the sample. Sample: PBMCs or T cells enriched from blood (not recorded which). The receptors stem from a woman in her twenties or thirties who had recovered from COVID-19.

V is TRBV2 and J is TRBJ2-7; TRBD1 matches 10 bases. Germline CDR1 and CDR2: SNHLY and FYNNEI. The CDR3 length is 14 residues. Unmatched junction bases numbered 11, after V lost 8 bases and J lost 7 bases. The CDR3 DNA follows: TGTGCCAGCGAGAGGGGACAGGGGATCGGGGAGCAGTACTTC. Protein: CASERGQGIGEQYF.

The CDR3 coding sequence is TGCGCCAGCAGCTTTAGCGGGGGGAACACCGGGGAGCTGTTTTTT. Amino acids: CASSFSGGNTGELFF. The chain has TRBV5-1 and TRBJ2-2, with TRBD2 matching over 9 bases. The CDR3 sequence is 15 residues long. The V gene's germline CDR1 is SGHRS and CDR2 YFSETQ. Trimming cost V 2 bases and J 1 base; bases outside gene matches: 0.

The chain couples TRBV28 to TRBJ2-1, with TRBD1 identical over 8 bases. V lost 2 bases and J lost 7; bases outside the gene matches: 1. The V gene's germline CDR1 is MDHEN and CDR2 SYDVKM. The CDR3 length is 13 residues. The chain's CDR3 is CASSLQGANEQFF. DNA of the CDR3: TGTGCCAGCAGTTTACAGGGGGCGAATGAGCAGTTCTTC.

The J gene is TRBJ1-4, the V gene TRBV9; TRBD1 is a possible D gene (5 bases). The length of the CDR3 is 17 residues. V was shortened by 3 bases and J by 0 bases, with 15 bases between the two germline ends. CDR1 SGDLS and CDR2 YYNGEE come from the germline V gene. CDR3 in DNA: TGTGCCAGCAGCGCAGAGACAGTAGTTGCAACTAATGAAAAACTGTTTTTT. Translation: CASSAETVVATNEKLFF.

This clone was seen only a few times. The chain employs TRBV3-1 (or the pseudogene TRBV3-2) and TRBJ1-2; 10 positions agree with TRBD1. V shed 1 base, J shed 0 bases, and the junction held 14 bases outside the gene matches. This CDR3 contains 20 residues. The germline V gene has CDR1 LGHDT and CDR2 YNNKEL (reference sequence). CDR3 protein: CASSQAYPRTGGYPNYGYTF. In DNA form, the CDR3 reads TGTGCCAGCAGCCAAGCCTACCCTAGGACAGGGGGGTACCCTAACTATGGCTACACCTTC.

There are a few counts of this clone. V usage is TRBV20-1 and J usage is TRBJ1-1, with D uncertain. The germline V gene has CDR1 DFQATT and CDR2 SNEGSKA (reference sequence). This CDR3 region has 11 residues. V was trimmed by 8 bases and J by 0 bases, leaving 7 bases between them. The CDR3 here is CSSPLNTEAFF. For the CDR3, the DNA is TGCAGTTCCCCGTTGAACACTGAAGCTTTCTTT.

A remark on this clone: Other DNA sequences of this sample code for an identical CDR3. The CDR3 loop is CASSLRGETQYF. For the CDR3, the DNA is TGTGCCAGCAGTTTAAGGGGAGAGACCCAGTACTTC. The gene calls are TRBV28 and TRBJ2-5; the D gene is possibly TRBD1 (5 bases). Looked up from germline, CDR1 is MDHEN and CDR2 is SYDVKM. The ends were cut back, 2 bases at V and 4 bases at J, with 5 bases in the middle. This CDR3 has 12 residues.

CDR3 in amino acids: CASSASGTGSKKGYTF. In DNA, the CDR3 is TGTGCCAGCAGCGCATCCGGGACAGGGTCGAAGAAAGGCTACACCTTC. The rearrangement joins TRBV11-2 to TRBJ1-2, with 9 bases lining up with TRBD1. Per germline, CDR1 SGHAT and CDR2 FQNNGV. The J segment lost 8 bases and the V segment lost 5 bases, leaving 15 bases of the junction unmatched. The CDR3 sequence is 16 residues long.

This chain links TRBV7-2 with TRBJ1-2; 9 positions agree with TRBD1. Germline CDR1 is SGHTA and CDR2 is FQGNSA. The CDR3 sequence is 14 residues long. Losses at the gene ends were 5 bases for V and 8 bases for J; bases not matched to a gene: 9. Here the CDR3 reads CASSPGLGQGGYTF. CDR3 nucleotides: TGTGCCAGCAGCCCAGGACTCGGACAGGGGGGCTACACCTTC.

This clone was seen once. The chain links TRBV19 to TRBJ1-2, with a tentative D call TRBD1 (5 bases). In germline, CDR1 is LNHDA, CDR2 SQIVND (reference sequence). Trimming shortened V by 5 bases and J by 2 bases, and 12 bases separated the two germline ends. The CDR3 totals 14 residues. CDR3 nucleotide sequence: TGTGCCAGTAGTCCTCAGGGTTTCAACTATGGCTACACCTTC. It translates to CASSPQGFNYGYTF.

V gene TRBV19 combines with J gene TRBJ1-6, with 10 bases aligning to TRBD1. Germline V gives CDR1 LNHDA, CDR2 SQIVND (reference sequence). The junction had 8 bases not matched to a gene; V was cut back by 5 bases and J by 4 bases. This CDR3 has 17 residues. The CDR3 DNA is TGTGCCAGTAGTCCCCGGGACAGGGGTCGGTATAATTCACCCCTCCACTTT. Protein sequence: CASSPRDRGRYNSPLHF. The variable domain in full, completed from reference TRBV19 and TRBJ1-6, reads DGGITQSPKYLFRKEGQNVTLSCEQNLNHDAMYWYRQDPGQGLRLIYYSQIVNDFQKGDIAEGYSVSREKKESFPLTVTSAQKNPTAFYLCASSPRDRGRYNSPLHFGNGTRLTVT.

The gene calls are TRBV19 and TRBJ1-2; 9 bases are shared with TRBD1. V shed 4 bases and J 8 bases; nucleotides not matched to a gene: 5. The V gene's germline CDR1 is LNHDA and CDR2 SQIVND (reference sequence). The CDR3 runs 13 residues. The CDR3 sequence: CASSRTGEEGYTF. In DNA, the CDR3 is TGTGCCAGTAGTAGGACAGGGGAAGAAGGCTACACCTTC. The full variable domain, rest sourced from reference TRBV19 and TRBJ1-2, is DGGITQSPKYLFRKEGQNVTLSCEQNLNHDAMYWYRQDPGQGLRLIYYSQIVNDFQKGDIAEGYSVSREKKESFPLTVTSAQKNPTAFYLCASSRTGEEGYTFGSGTRLTVV.

The V gene is TRBV19, the J gene TRBJ2-1, with TRBD2 identical over 10 bases. CDR1 and CDR2 (germline): LNHDA, SQIVND (reference sequence). The CDR3 runs 16 residues. J gave up 2 bases and V 6 bases, and 7 bases lay outside the gene matches. Here the CDR3 reads CASRGLAGEAYNEQFF. In DNA, the CDR3 is TGTGCCAGTAGGGGCCTAGCGGGAGAAGCCTACAATGAGCAGTTCTTC.

The chain has TRBV27 and TRBJ1-1; D is possibly TRBD1 (5 bases). CDR1 MNHEY and CDR2 SMNVEV come from the germline V gene (reference sequence). CDR3 size: 15 residues. The V end was cut by 2 bases, the J end by 0 bases, with 10 bases between. CDR3 coding DNA: TGTGCCAGCAGTTTAGATGGGGACTTGAACACTGAAGCTTTCTTT. Its protein product is CASSLDGDLNTEAFF.

The chain couples TRBV2 to TRBJ1-3, with D uncertain. Germline CDR1 and CDR2: SNHLY and FYNNEI. Trimming stripped 3 bases from V and 1 base from J, with 10 bases between. The CDR3 is 15 amino acids. CDR3 amino acids: CASSERVRSGNTIYF. CDR3 sequence (DNA): TGTGCCAGCAGTGAGAGAGTTCGATCTGGAAACACCATATATTTT.

The chain has TRBV3-1 (or the pseudogene TRBV3-2) and TRBJ2-3; 11 bases map to TRBD2. V lost 6 bases and J lost 8; bases outside the gene matches: 16. The V gene's germline CDR1 is LGHDT and CDR2 YNNKEL (reference sequence). This CDR3 region has 17 residues. Here the CDR3 reads CASSTSGSEGGGGTQYF. CDR3 in DNA: TGTGCCAGCAGTACTAGCGGGAGCGAGGGGGGGGGAGGTACGCAGTATTTT.

The chain carries TRBV7-2 and TRBJ2-1; TRBD2 aligns across 12 bases. CDR1 and CDR2 from the germline V gene are SGHTA and FQGNSA. The CDR3 is 15 residues long. The V gene end was trimmed by 4 bases and the J gene end by 9 bases; junction bases not matched to a gene: 7. The CDR3 sequence is CASSYLAGGPGEQFF. The CDR3 nucleotides are TGTGCCAGCAGCTACCTAGCGGGGGGGCCCGGTGAGCAGTTCTTC.

The chain employs TRBV7-2 and TRBJ2-2, with 7 positions matching TRBD1. V was pared by 7 bases and J by 6 bases, with 2 bases of the junction left unmatched. Germline-derived CDR1 and CDR2 are SGHTA and FQGNSA. The CDR3 runs 12 residues. CDR3 in DNA: TGTGCCAGCAAACAGGGGTCCGGGGAGCTGTTTTTT. This gives the protein CASKQGSGELFF. Based on the CDR3 plus reference TRBV7-2 and TRBJ2-2, the full variable domain is GAGVSQSPSNKVTEKGKDVELRCDPISGHTALYWYRQSLGQGLEFLIYFQGNSAPDKSGLPSDRFSAERTGGSVSTLTIQRTQQEDSAVYLCASKQGSGELFFGEGSRLTVL.

CDR3 DNA: TGTGCCAGCAGCTCGGGGGAGGATCAGCCCCAGCATTTT. Residues: CASSSGEDQPQHF. The V and J genes are TRBV5-4 and TRBJ1-5, with a weak D call TRBD1 (5 bases). CDR1 is SGHNT, CDR2 YYREEE, per germline (reference sequence). V dropped 3 bases and J dropped 5 bases, with 9 bases sitting between them. This CDR3 spans 13 amino acids.

This clone appeared a single time. V and J are TRBV2 and TRBJ2-5; D perhaps matches TRBD2 (5 bases). Looked up from germline, CDR1 is SNHLY and CDR2 is FYNNEI. Trimming left V 1 base short and J 7 bases short, with 10 bases between. The CDR3 totals 13 residues. The CDR3 here is CASSEGEMGTQYF. The CDR3 DNA sequence: TGTGCCAGCAGTGAAGGGGAGATGGGGACCCAGTACTTC.

Here the CDR3 DNA reads TGTGCCATCAGTGACTATGGAGGGAAAGAGACCCAGTACTTC. Translated, it gives CAISDYGGKETQYF. V gene TRBV10-3 combines with J gene TRBJ2-5, with a weak D call TRBD2 (6 bases). The germline V gene encodes CDR1 ENHRY and CDR2 SYGVKD. V lost 3 bases and J lost 3, with 11 bases in between. The CDR3 runs to 14 residues.